This T cell receptor beta chain emerged from a study of blood T cell repertoires in COVID-19. Study information: Donors in the United States, Italy and Spain gave samples during acute or convalescent COVID-19. T cells, B-cell-depleted T cells, or PBMCs supplied cDNA or gDNA.

V was cut by 2 bases and J by 2 bases, with 9 bases left in between. The germline gives CDR1 SGHAT, CDR2 FQNNGV. This CDR3 has 14 residues. How the authors handled the data: Reference gene primers were amplified, and this amplification served to estimate nucleated cell counts. The assay was immunoSEQ multiplex PCR, and TCRdb's table has in-frame clones only and misses some. The V and J calls and the clone size are those of that table, but D and trimming were determined from the DNA. The sample holds roughly 110,000 clones; about 80% are singletons and the top ten take under 9.5%. The receptor comes from a woman aged 35 to 49 with acute or convalescent COVID-19. Source material: peripheral blood. The genes are TRBV11-2 and TRBJ1-1, with D unclear. The DNA for the CDR3 is TGTGCCAGCAGCTTAAGAGTAATTAACACTGAAGCTTTCTTT. Translating it yields CASSLRVINTEAFF.